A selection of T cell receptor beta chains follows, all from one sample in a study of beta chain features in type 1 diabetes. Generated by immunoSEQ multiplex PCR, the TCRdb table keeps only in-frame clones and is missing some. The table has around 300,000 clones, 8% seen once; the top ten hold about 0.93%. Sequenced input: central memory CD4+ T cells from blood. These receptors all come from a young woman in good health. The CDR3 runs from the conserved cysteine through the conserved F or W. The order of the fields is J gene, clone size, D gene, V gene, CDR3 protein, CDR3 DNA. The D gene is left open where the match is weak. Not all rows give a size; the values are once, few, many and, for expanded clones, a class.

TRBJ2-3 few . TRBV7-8 CASSSLSSSTDTQYF TGTGCCAGCAGCTCCCTAAGTTCCAGCACAGATACGCAGTATTTT
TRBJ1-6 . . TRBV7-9 CASSKNSRSSYNSPLHF TGTGCCAGCAGCAAGAACTCTAGGAGCTCCTATAATTCACCCCTCCACTTT
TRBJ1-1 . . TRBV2 CASTRYGGDTEAFF TGTGCCAGCACCCGATACGGGGGGGACACTGAAGCTTTCTTT
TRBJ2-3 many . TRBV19 CASSHLRADTQYF TGTGCCAGTAGCCACCTACGCGCAGATACGCAGTATTTT
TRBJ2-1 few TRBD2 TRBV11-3 CASSLVSGGEVEQFF TGTGCCAGCAGCTTAGTCTCGGGAGGGGAGGTTGAGCAGTTCTTC
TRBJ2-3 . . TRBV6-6 CASSHDGTDTQYF TGTGCCAGCAGCCACGACGGCACAGATACGCAGTATTTT
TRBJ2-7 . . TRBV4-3 CASSQVGGLGLGEQYF TGCGCCAGCAGCCAAGTCGGGGGACTTGGCTTGGGCGAGCAGTACTTC
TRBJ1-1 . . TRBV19 CASTVSRGNTEAFF TGTGCCAGTACCGTTAGTCGAGGGAACACTGAAGCTTTCTTT
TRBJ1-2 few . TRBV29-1 CSVDENRTKGYTF TGCAGCGTTGACGAGAACAGAACTAAAGGCTACACCTTC
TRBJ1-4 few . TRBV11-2 CASSLRGRDEKLFF TGTGCCAGCAGCTTACGGGGAAGGGATGAAAAACTGTTTTTT
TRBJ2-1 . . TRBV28 CASGPPGDEQFF TGTGCCAGCGGACCTCCGGGGGATGAGCAGTTCTTC
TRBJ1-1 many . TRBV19 CASREPRARGTEAFF TGTGCCAGTAGGGAACCCAGGGCTCGTGGGACTGAAGCTTTCTTT
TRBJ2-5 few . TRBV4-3 CASSSSPQETQYF TGCGCCAGCAGCTCCAGTCCCCAAGAGACCCAGTACTTC
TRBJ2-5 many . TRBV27 CASSPGHPIETQYF TGTGCCAGCAGCCCGGGACACCCGATAGAGACCCAGTACTTC
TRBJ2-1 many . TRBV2 CASGIRSNEQFF TGTGCCAGCGGTATACGGTCCAATGAGCAGTTCTTC
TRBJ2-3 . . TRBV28 CASSLGRRSDTQYF TGTGCCAGCAGTTTGGGCCGGAGATCAGATACGCAGTATTTT
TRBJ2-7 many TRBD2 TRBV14 CASSQAVAGGPLF TGTGCCAGCAGCCAAGCGGTTGCGGGAGGGCCTCTCTTC
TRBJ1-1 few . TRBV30 CAWSVRGGTEAFF TGTGCCTGGAGTGTACGGGGAGGCACTGAAGCTTTCTTT
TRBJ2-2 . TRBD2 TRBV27 CASRKAGGNTGELFF TGTGCCAGCAGAAAAGCGGGGGGGAACACCGGGGAGCTGTTTTTT
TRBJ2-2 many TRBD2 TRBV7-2 CASSAQGAGETGELFF TGTGCCAGCAGCGCCCAGGGAGCGGGAGAAACCGGGGAGCTGTTTTTT
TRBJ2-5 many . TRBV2 CASSYNERGTQYF TGTGCCAGCAGCTATAATGAACGGGGGACCCAGTACTTC
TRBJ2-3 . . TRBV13 CASSPLGPKVADTQYF TGTGCCAGCAGCCCCCTGGGCCCCAAAGTCGCAGATACGCAGTATTTT
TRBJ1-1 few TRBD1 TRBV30 CAWSVPGGFPEAFF TGTGCCTGGAGTGTACCAGGGGGATTCCCTGAAGCTTTCTTT
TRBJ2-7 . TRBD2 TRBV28 CASSYLAGGGEQYF TGTGCCAGCAGTTACCTAGCGGGAGGGGGTGAGCAGTACTTC
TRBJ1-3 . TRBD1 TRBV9 CASSVGTGDGNTIYF TGTGCCAGCAGCGTAGGGACAGGGGATGGAAACACCATATATTTT
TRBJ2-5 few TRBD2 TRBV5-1 CASSFSGGKETQYF TGCGCCAGCAGCTTTAGCGGGGGAAAAGAGACCCAGTACTTC
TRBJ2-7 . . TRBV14 CASSQGTIPLYEQYF TGTGCCAGCAGCCAAGGAACCATCCCCCTTTACGAGCAGTACTTC
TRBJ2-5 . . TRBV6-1 CASSEAPVGRETQYF TGTGCCAGCAGTGAAGCGCCGGTGGGACGAGAGACCCAGTACTTC
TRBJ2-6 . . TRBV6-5 CASSSRYRVLTF TGTGCCAGCAGTTCACGTTACCGCGTCCTGACTTTC
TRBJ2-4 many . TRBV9 CASSEGKELAKNIQYF TGTGCCAGCAGCGAGGGAAAGGAGCTAGCCAAAAACATTCAGTACTTC
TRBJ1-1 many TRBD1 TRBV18 CASSPQTGAEAFF TGTGCCAGCTCACCACAGACAGGGGCTGAAGCTTTCTTT
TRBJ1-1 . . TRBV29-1 CSVGGGNTEAFF TGCAGCGTTGGGGGGGGGAACACTGAAGCTTTCTTT
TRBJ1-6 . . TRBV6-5 CASSYPTASYNSPLHF TGTGCCAGCAGTTACCCGACAGCCAGCTATAATTCACCCCTCCACTTT
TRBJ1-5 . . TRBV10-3 CATRAAVDQPQHF TGTGCCACCCGGGCGGCGGTGGACCAGCCCCAGCATTTT
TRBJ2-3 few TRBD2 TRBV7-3 CASSPTSLAELTDTQYF TGTGCCAGCAGCCCAACCTCCCTAGCGGAGCTCACAGATACGCAGTATTTT
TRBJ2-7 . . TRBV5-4 CASSLARSSATPYEQYF TGTGCCAGCAGCTTGGCACGGTCTAGCGCGACGCCCTACGAGCAGTACTTC
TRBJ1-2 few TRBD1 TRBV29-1 CSVEGGTGRTYGYTF TGCAGCGTTGAAGGCGGGACAGGTCGAACATATGGCTACACCTTC
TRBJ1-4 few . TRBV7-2 CASSFGTLEKLFF TGTGCCAGCAGCTTCGGGACTTTGGAAAAACTGTTTTTT
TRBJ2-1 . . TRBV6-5 CASTQTGDRANEQFF TGTGCCAGCACCCAGACGGGGGACAGAGCTAATGAGCAGTTCTTC
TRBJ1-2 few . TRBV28 CASSLVGNNYGYTF TGTGCCAGCAGTTTAGTCGGGAATAACTATGGCTACACCTTC
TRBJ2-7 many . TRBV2 CASSPGRQQYF TGTGCCAGCAGCCCCGGGCGACAGCAGTACTTC
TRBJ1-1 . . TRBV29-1 CSSVGGEEAFF TGCAGCTCGGTTGGTGGGGAGGAAGCTTTCTTT
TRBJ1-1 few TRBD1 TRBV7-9 CASRSGQGNTEAFF TGTGCCAGCAGATCCGGACAGGGCAACACTGAAGCTTTCTTT
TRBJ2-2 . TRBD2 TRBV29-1 CSAGLAGGPITGELFF TGCAGCGCGGGACTAGCGGGAGGGCCGATCACCGGGGAGCTGTTTTTT
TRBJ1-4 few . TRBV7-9 CASSPGGRGTNEKLFF TGTGCCAGCAGCCCCGGGGGCCGAGGAACTAATGAAAAACTGTTTTTT
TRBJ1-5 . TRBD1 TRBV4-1 CASSQAALRGRVQPQHF TGCGCCAGCAGCCAAGCCGCACTCAGGGGGAGGGTTCAGCCCCAGCATTTT
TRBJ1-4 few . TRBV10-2 CASSESRGSREKLFF TGCGCCAGCAGTGAGTCGCGCGGGTCGCGTGAAAAACTGTTTTTT
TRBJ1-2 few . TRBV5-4 CASSLDGLYGYTF TGTGCCAGCAGCTTGGACGGCCTCTATGGCTACACCTTC
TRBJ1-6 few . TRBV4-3 CASSQEGESYNSPLHF TGCGCCAGCAGCCAAGAGGGGGAGTCCTATAATTCACCCCTCCACTTT
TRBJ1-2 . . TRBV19 CASARQNDYYGYTF TGTGCCAGCGCCCGGCAGAACGATTACTATGGCTACACCTTC
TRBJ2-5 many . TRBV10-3 CASRLPGGETQYF TGTGCCAGCCGCCTTCCTGGTGGGGAGACCCAGTACTTC
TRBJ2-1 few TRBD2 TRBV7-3 CASSLTASGGAFDEQFF TGTGCCAGCAGCTTAACCGCTAGCGGGGGGGCATTCGATGAGCAGTTCTTC
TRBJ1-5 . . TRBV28 CASSPPGGQPQHF TGTGCCAGCAGTCCGCCGGGGGGTCAGCCCCAGCATTTT
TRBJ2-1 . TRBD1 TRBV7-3 CASSRDRGNEQFF TGTGCCAGCAGCCGGGACAGGGGCAATGAGCAGTTCTTC
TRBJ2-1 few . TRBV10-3 CAISSGLGDVNEQFF TGTGCCATCAGTTCAGGGTTAGGGGACGTGAATGAGCAGTTCTTC
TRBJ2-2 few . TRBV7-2 CASSLFRRGNTGELFF TGTGCCAGCAGCTTATTTAGGCGGGGTAACACCGGGGAGCTGTTTTTT
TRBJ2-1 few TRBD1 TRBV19 CASSVQGAGEQFF TGTGCCAGTAGTGTGCAGGGGGCTGGGGAGCAGTTCTTC
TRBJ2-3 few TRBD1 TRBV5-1 CASSLGTGVKDTQYF TGCGCCAGCAGCTTGGGGACAGGGGTTAAAGATACGCAGTATTTT
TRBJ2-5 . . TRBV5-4 CASSPGRTQETQYF TGTGCCAGCAGCCCGGGACGGACACAAGAGACCCAGTACTTC
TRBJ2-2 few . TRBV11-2 CASSFYVGELFF TGTGCCAGCAGCTTCTATGTCGGGGAGCTGTTTTTT